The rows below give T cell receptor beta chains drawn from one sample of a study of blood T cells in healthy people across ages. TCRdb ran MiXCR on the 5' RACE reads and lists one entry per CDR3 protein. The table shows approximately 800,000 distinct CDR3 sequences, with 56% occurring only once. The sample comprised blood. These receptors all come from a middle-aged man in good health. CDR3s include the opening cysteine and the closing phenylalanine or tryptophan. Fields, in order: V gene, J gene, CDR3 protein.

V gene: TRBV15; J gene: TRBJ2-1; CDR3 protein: CATSRGGVGREQFF
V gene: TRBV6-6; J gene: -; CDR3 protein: CASSYWQNIYEQYF
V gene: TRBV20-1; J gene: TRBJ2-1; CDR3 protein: CSGRDRGFNEQFF
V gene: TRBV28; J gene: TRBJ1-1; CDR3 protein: CASNLQGGGLMNTEAFF
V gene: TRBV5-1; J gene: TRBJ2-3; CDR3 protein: CASSPGTGEVDTQYF
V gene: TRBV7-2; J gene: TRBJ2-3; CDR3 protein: CASSQPGLADSTDTQYF
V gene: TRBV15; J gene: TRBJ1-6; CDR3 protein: CATRLRTNSPLHF
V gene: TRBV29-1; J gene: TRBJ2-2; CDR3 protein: CSVDQVSGSTGELFF
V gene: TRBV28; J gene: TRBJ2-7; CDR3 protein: CASTSSGYEQYF
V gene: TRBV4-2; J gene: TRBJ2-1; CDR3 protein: CASSQEIALSSYNEQFF
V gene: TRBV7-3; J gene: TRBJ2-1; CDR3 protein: CASSPGPTQRGYNEQFF
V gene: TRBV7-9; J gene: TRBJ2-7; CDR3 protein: CASSLALPGRWAYEQCF
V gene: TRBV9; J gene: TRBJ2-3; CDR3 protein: CASSVIAGTDTQYF
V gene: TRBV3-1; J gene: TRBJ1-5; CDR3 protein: CASSQGLNQPQHF
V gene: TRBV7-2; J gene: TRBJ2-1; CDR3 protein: CASSLFSGGANEQFF
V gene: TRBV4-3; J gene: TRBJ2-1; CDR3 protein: CASSQARDGYNEQFF
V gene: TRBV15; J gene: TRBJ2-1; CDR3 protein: CATSWDFPGTSSYNEQFF
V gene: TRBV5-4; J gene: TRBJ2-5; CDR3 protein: CASSSASGGTWETQYF
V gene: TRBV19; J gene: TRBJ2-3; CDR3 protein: CASKDPGATDTQYF
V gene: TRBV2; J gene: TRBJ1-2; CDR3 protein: CASSERGTGPYGYTF
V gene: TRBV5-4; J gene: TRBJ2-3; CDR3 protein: CASSHTGDRGDTQYF
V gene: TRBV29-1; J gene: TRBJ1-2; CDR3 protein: CSDEGTAREKVGYTF
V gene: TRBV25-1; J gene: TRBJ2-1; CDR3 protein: CASSESGQRGAYNEQFF